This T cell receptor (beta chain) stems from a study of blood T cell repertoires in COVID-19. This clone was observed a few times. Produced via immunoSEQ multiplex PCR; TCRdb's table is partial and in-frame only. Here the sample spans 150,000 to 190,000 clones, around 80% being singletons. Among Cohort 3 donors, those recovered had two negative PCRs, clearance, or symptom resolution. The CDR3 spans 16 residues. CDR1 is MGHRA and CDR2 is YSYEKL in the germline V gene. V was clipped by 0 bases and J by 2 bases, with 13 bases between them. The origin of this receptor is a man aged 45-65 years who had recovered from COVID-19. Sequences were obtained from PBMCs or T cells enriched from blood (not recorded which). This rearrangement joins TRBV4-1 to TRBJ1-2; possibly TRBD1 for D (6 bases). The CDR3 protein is CASSQEGGFTNYGYTF. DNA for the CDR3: TGCGCCAGCAGCCAAGAAGGGGGTTTTACGAACTATGGCTACACCTTC.